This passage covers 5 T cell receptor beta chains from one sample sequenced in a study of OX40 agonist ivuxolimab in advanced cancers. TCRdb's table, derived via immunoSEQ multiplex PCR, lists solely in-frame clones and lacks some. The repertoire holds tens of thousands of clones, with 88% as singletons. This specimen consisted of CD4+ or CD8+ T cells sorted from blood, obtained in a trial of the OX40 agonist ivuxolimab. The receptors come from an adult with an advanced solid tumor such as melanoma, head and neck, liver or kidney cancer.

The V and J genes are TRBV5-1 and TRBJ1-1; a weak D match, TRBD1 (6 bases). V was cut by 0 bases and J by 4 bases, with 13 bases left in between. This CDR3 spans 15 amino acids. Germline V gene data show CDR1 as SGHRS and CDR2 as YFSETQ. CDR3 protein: CASSLESGEFTEAFF. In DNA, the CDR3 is TGCGCCAGCAGCTTGGAATCAGGGGAGTTCACTGAAGCTTTCTTT.

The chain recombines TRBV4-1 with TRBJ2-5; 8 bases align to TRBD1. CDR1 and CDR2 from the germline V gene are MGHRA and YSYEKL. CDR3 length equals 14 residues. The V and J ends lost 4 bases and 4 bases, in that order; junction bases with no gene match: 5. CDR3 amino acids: CASSPTGVVETQYF. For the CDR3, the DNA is TGCGCCAGCAGCCCGACAGGGGTAGTAGAGACCCAGTACTTC.

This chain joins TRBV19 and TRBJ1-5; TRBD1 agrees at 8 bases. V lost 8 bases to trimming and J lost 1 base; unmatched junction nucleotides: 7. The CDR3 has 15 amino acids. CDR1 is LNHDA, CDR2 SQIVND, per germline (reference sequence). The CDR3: CASSDRAKSNQPQHF. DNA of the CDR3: TGTGCCAGTTCGGACAGGGCTAAAAGCAATCAGCCCCAGCATTTT.

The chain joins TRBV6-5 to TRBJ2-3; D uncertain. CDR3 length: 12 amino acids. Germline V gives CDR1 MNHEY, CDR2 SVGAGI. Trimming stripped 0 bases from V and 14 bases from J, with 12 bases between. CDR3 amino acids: CASSYSVGPLYF. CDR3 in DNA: TGTGCCAGCAGTTACTCTGTGGGCCCCTTGTATTTT.

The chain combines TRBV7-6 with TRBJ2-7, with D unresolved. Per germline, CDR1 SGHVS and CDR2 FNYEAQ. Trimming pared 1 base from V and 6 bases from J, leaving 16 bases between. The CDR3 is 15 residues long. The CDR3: CASSLVGRRPVEQYF. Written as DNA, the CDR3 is TGTGCCAGCAGCTTAGTGGGAAGAAGGCCGGTCGAGCAGTACTTC.